This T cell receptor (beta chain) originates from a study of patients and donors after allogeneic stem cell transplantation. One entry per CDR3 protein, called by TCRdb with MiXCR from the RT-PCR reads. The data contain approximately 170,000 distinct CDR3 sequences, over 25% of them singletons. The CDR3 has 13 residues. Per the germline V gene, CDR1 is LGHDT and CDR2 is YNNKEL (reference sequence). The junction had 7 bases not matched to a gene; V was cut back by 4 bases and J by 13 bases. This clonotype was counted between two and nine times. The clonotype originates from a human donor who was either an allogeneic HSCT recipient or a stem cell or donor lymphocyte infusion donor (not recorded which). It is not recorded whose cells these are; they may come from a transplant donor. The specimen was blood, either unsorted or a sorted T cell fraction (not recorded which). The chain is built from TRBV3-1 and TRBJ1-4, with 9 bases aligning to TRBD1. As DNA, the CDR3 is TGTGCCAGCAGCCGCGGGACAGGGAAGGGACTGTTTTTT. Its protein product is CASSRGTGKGLFF. The whole variable domain, remainder taken from reference TRBV3-1 and TRBJ1-4, is DTAVSQTPKYLVTQMGNDKSIKCEQNLGHDTMYWYKQDSKKFLKIMFSYNNKELIINETVPNRFSPKSPDKAHLNLHINSLELGDSAVYFCASSRGTGKGLFFGSGTQLSVL.